A single T cell receptor (beta chain) is shown here with its context. The antigen remains undetermined. The data were obtained in a study of shared clonotypes between healthy human individuals. In the study overall: Aged 18 to 49, the donors were two women and a few men.

This was a deep-level run. Evenly divided among several immunoSEQ plates was the genomic DNA of each subset. Profiling relied on immunoSEQ multiplex PCR, and the TCRdb table lists in-frame clones only, not all of them. The sample records about 480,000 clones, 79% being singletons. Points from the study as a whole: Among donors, the sharing of clonotypes was expected to be influenced by sequencing depth.

The CDR3 is 15 amino acids. CDR1 and CDR2 (germline): WSHSY, SAAADI. Germline trimming cut 4 bases from V and 5 bases from J; bases unmatched to any gene: 9. Sequenced input: PBMCs. The sequence was collected from a woman aged 40 to 50 in good health. Some clones in this sample may be carry-over from other donors' samples. V is TRBV10-2 and J is TRBJ1-2; 8 bases line up with TRBD1. CDR3 amino acids: CASSAVAGGRYGYTF. The CDR3 DNA sequence: TGCGCCAGCAGTGCGGTGGCAGGGGGCAGGTATGGCTACACCTTC.